Listed here are 14 T cell receptor beta chains from one sample, sequenced in a study of response to subunit inactivated influenza vaccine. TCRdb re-called the RT-PCR reads through MiXCR, storing one row per CDR3 protein. Among 150,000 to 200,000 distinct CDR3 sequences listed, roughly 12% were seen once. The sample was also reused in another study, on T cells expressing NK-cell markers. That paper notes: Scientists made TCR beta cDNA using 5'RACE template switching with UMIs.

The starting material was CD8+ T cells sorted from PBMCs, obtained roughly 13 days after vaccination. All receptors come from a man in his forties or fifties who received an inactivated influenza vaccine.

There are many counts of this clonotype. The chain has TRBV10-3 and TRBJ2-7, with a weak D call TRBD1 (5 bases). CDR3 size: 13 residues. The germline V gene has CDR1 ENHRY and CDR2 SYGVKD. Trimming left V 7 bases short and J 3 bases short, with 13 bases between. In DNA, the CDR3 is TGTGCCATCACCGACAGTGCTTACTACGAGCAGTACTTC. It yields the protein CAITDSAYYEQYF.

This clonotype was detected a few times. The V call is TRBV12-3 or TRBV12-4, the J call TRBJ2-5; TRBD1 agrees at 8 bases. The CDR3 runs to 15 residues. Losses at the gene ends were 5 bases for V and 0 bases for J; bases not matched to a gene: 5. The CDR3 loop is CASSRQGTYQETQYF. The DNA for the CDR3 is TGTGCCAGCAGTCGACAGGGGACGTACCAAGAGACCCAGTACTTC.

This chain links TRBV7-9 with TRBJ1-3; maybe TRBD1 (5 bases). The V end lost 5 bases, the J end lost 5 bases, and 19 bases lay between the germline ends. CDR1 is SEHNR and CDR2 is FQNEAQ in the germline V gene (reference sequence). The CDR3 is 16 amino acids. The CDR3 bases are TGTGCCAGCAGCCCAGCCAGAGGGGTTTGGAGAAACACCATATATTTT. Amino acids: CASSPARGVWRNTIYF.

The table lists this clonotype with a few counts. The gene calls are TRBV7-8 and TRBJ2-4; the match to TRBD2 covers 8 bases. CDR3 length: 18 residues. V lost 5 bases and J lost 0; bases outside the gene matches: 12. From germline, CDR1 is SGHVS and CDR2 FQNEAQ. The DNA for the CDR3 is TGTGCCAGCAGCGAGCGCCGGGAGGGCCCAATAGCCAAAAACATTCAGTACTTC. It codes for CASSERREGPIAKNIQYF.

This clonotype was seen a handful of times. The chain couples TRBV12-3 or TRBV12-4 to TRBJ1-2; D unclear. The V end lost 5 bases, the J end lost 0 bases, and 10 bases lay between the germline ends. This CDR3 comprises 14 residues. The CDR3 coding sequence is TGTGCCAGCAGTAGGACGGTCTCTAACTATGGCTACACCTTC. It translates to CASSRTVSNYGYTF.

The chain uses TRBV29-1 and TRBJ2-1; 8 nucleotides line up with TRBD2. CDR3 length: 14 residues. Germline CDR1 reads SQVTM; CDR2 reads ANQGSEA. J gave up 0 bases and V 6 bases, and 4 bases lay outside the gene matches. The CDR3 nucleotides read TGCAGCGTCACCGGGACTAGCTCCTACAATGAGCAGTTCTTC. Its protein is CSVTGTSSYNEQFF.

There are a few counts of this clonotype. This chain joins TRBV9 and TRBJ2-1; TRBD2 might be the D (6 bases). Germline values: CDR1 SGDLS, CDR2 YYNGEE. The CDR3 extends over 15 amino acids. V shed 6 bases and J shed 0 bases, with 13 bases lying between them. CDR3 bases: TGTGCCAGCAACCCAGCGGGCTACTCCTACAATGAGCAGTTCTTC. As protein: CASNPAGYSYNEQFF.

This clonotype was picked up a small number of times. The V gene is TRBV5-5, the J gene TRBJ1-5; 7 bases align to TRBD1. The CDR3 contains 13 residues. J lost 6 bases, V lost 2 bases, and 2 bases had no gene match. CDR1 SGHKS and CDR2 YYEKEE come from the germline V gene (reference sequence). This chain's CDR3 is CASSFDRVQPQHF. CDR3 bases: TGTGCCAGCAGCTTTGACAGGGTTCAGCCCCAGCATTTT.

Many counts were recorded for this clonotype. The rearrangement joins TRBV11-2 to TRBJ2-7; D tentatively reads TRBD1 or TRBD2 (5 bases each). Per the germline V gene, CDR1 is SGHAT and CDR2 is FQNNGV. The CDR3 runs to 16 residues. The V and J ends lost 5 bases and 7 bases respectively, with 24 bases between them. The CDR3 protein is CASSARAVVGAGEQYF. As DNA, the CDR3 is TGTGCCAGCAGCGCACGAGCGGTTGTTGGGGCAGGAGAGCAGTACTTC. The variable domain in full, with the rest retrieved from reference TRBV11-2 and TRBJ2-7, is EAGVAQSPRYKIIEKRQSVAFWCNPISGHATLYWYQQILGQGPKLLIQFQNNGVVDDSQLPKDRFSAERLKGVDSTLKIQPAKLEDSAVYLCASSARAVVGAGEQYFGPGTRLTVT.

This clonotype was detected many times. V gene TRBV29-1 combines with J gene TRBJ1-3, with a tentative D call TRBD1 (6 bases). V lost 4 bases and J 7 bases, leaving 11 bases between the germline ends. The CDR3 consists of 12 residues. Germline CDR1 reads SQVTM; CDR2 reads ANQGSEA. The CDR3 DNA is TGCAGCGTTGCTCTCCAGGGGAACACCATATATTTT. It translates to CSVALQGNTIYF.

The chain uses TRBV11-2 and TRBJ2-7; the D is unclear. CDR1 is SGHAT, CDR2 FQNNGV, per germline. CDR3 length equals 11 residues. V lost 7 bases and J lost 6, with 10 bases in between. CDR3 DNA: TGTGCCAGCACCGAATCTATCGAGCAGTACTTC. Protein: CASTESIEQYF.

This clonotype was counted between two and nine times. The gene calls are TRBV28 and TRBJ2-4; TRBD2 might be the D (6 bases). Trimming took off 8 bases at V and 8 bases at J, with 16 bases between the two ends. The CDR3 has 13 residues. Germline-derived CDR1 and CDR2 are MDHEN and SYDVKM. The CDR3 here is CASLGVAEYIQYF. As DNA, the CDR3 is TGTGCCAGCCTCGGGGTAGCGGAGTACATTCAGTACTTC.

In this sample, this clonotype turned up a few times. The V gene is TRBV4-3, the J gene TRBJ2-7; 11 nucleotides align to TRBD2. This CDR3 spans 15 amino acids. Germline V gene lookup returns CDR1 LGHNA and CDR2 YSLEER. V lost 1 base and J lost 5; bases outside the gene matches: 4. The DNA of the CDR3 is TGCGCCAGCAGCCAAGGTGCGACTAGCGGGGACGAGCAGTACTTC. Translated, it gives CASSQGATSGDEQYF.

This clonotype was seen a few times. The gene calls are TRBV6-6 and TRBJ2-5, with D perhaps matching TRBD1 (6 bases). Germline values: CDR1 MNHNY, CDR2 SVGAGI (reference sequence). The CDR3 runs to 13 residues. V lost 7 bases and J lost 5, with 14 bases in between. The CDR3 DNA follows: TGTGCCAGCACAGGGGTCATGGAGGAGACCCAGTACTTC. Protein product: CASTGVMEETQYF.